Sequencing of this T cell receptor beta chain was carried out in a study of identifying expanded T cells in peripheral blood (dated by TCRdb to about 2019). Concerning the study at large: Technical replicates were generated by sequencing separate aliquots of the same genomic DNA pool, with four replicates compared pairwise.

During the collection period, no immune events, such as infections, were documented for the healthy donors. Time-dependent variance in a beta-binomial model of T-cell clone differential abundance was calibrated using healthy-donor blood repertoires as a training cohort. The training cohort included 10 or so healthy donors, of whom 3 were female and 7 were male. Donor ages ranged from about 29 to 65 years, with an average of around 45 years. Whole blood, obtained from a commercial supplier, was collected from each healthy donor at three time points spaced about 2 weeks apart. For immunosequencing, genomic DNA was extracted from whole blood that had not been sorted. The CDR3, from cysteine to phenylalanine, totals 13 residues. Just the 39-base CDR3 DNA is kept, in frame starting at base 1. CDR1 and CDR2 are drawn from the germline V gene: SQVTM, ANQGSEA. Ends trimmed: V by 7 bases, J by 0 bases; bases unmatched to a gene: 5.

General findings and caveats noted by the study authors: The authors expected biological variance in healthy repertoires might increase further over much longer intervals such as months to years. Between technical replicates the binomial model flagged 0.9 to 1.5 differentially abundant clones, whereas over about 2 weeks the binomial model flagged about 15 and over approximately 4 weeks roughly 20. Across all healthy-donor time intervals, the beta-binomial model significantly lowered both the number of clones called differentially abundant and the false-positive rate. Across all healthy donors, variance in clone template counts between roughly two-week samples was found to increase significantly with total template count.

TCRbeta CDR3 regions were profiled by bias-controlled multiplex PCR amplification of genomic DNA with the immunoSEQ Assay. Per the authors' processing: To quantify the absolute abundance of each unique TCRbeta CDR3 region, the sequences were collapsed and filtered. Differential abundance was assessed using a binomial (Fisher-equivalent) model and a beta-binomial model in which time-dependent variance fitted from healthy donors was added. Clones with fewer than 5 combined templates were removed, and a clone was called differentially abundant if the clone's Benjamini-Hochberg FDR was below 0.01. In the beta-binomial model, variance was expressed as a function of the total template count across the two samples, in the form v = (b*log(k)+a)^2. In TCRdb, the immuneACCESS table is reduced to in-frame sequences with V and J assigned. These tables do not hold every clone; where another copy was compared, an unresolved V gene accounts for under half, and the others remain unexplained. The DNA gave D and trimming, while V, J and clone size come from that table. Recorded for this sample are under 90,000 clones; 70% to 90% of them occurred a single time. Around 2.8% of the sample is in the top ten clones.

Concerning this clone: The target of this receptor is not known. Qualities for individual bases were not recorded, and no much larger clone is one base off.

What was sequenced was blood. This sequence was found in a person aged 18 to 70 in good health. This sequence uses TRBV29-1 and TRBJ2-7, and 8 junction bases match TRBD1. The CDR3 amino acid sequence is: CSARQGSSYEQYF. The base sequence is TGCAGCGCAAGACAGGGGAGCTCCTACGAGCAGTACTTC.